The present T cell receptor beta chain was sequenced within a study of T cells in Graves' hyperthyroidism and ophthalmopathy. Points from the study as a whole: Researchers found most expanded thyroid clonotypes above 0.001 in blood as well.

As for this clonotype: Its antigen is still unknown.

TCR beta CDR3 regions were amplified from RNA transcripts. First-round RT-PCR of the TCR CDR3 relied on the HTBI primer set. TCRdb itself ran the multiplex PCR reads through MiXCR, one entry per CDR3 protein. The sample records some 250,000 distinct CDR3 sequences, approximately 14% being singletons. Drawn at first hyperthyroidism diagnosis, the blood sample preceded any ophthalmopathy symptoms. Using around 10 ml of fresh peripheral blood, PBMCs were prepared. V dropped 0 bases and J dropped 2 bases, with 9 bases sitting between them. Germline V CDR1 and CDR2: SGHRS, YFSETQ. The CDR3 length is 14 residues.

Sequenced sample: blood. V and J are TRBV5-1 and TRBJ2-7; D not certain. The receptor comes from a woman aged 40 to 49 with Graves' hyperthyroidism that later progressed to Graves' ophthalmopathy. The CDR3 is CASSLAGSAYEQYF. Here the CDR3 DNA reads TGCGCCAGCAGCTTGGCCGGCAGCGCCTACGAGCAGTACTTC.